This T cell receptor beta chain was obtained from a study of cytomegalovirus exposure and HLA in healthy donors. Study-level background: Sequencing of 150 million to 200 million T cells in an earlier analysis found 100 million or so unique TCR beta sequences. Whole-study findings and limits: Reports described diagnosis of cytomegalovirus status by the classifier as highly specific and sensitive.

The CDR3 totals 14 residues. On this clone itself: What it binds is not known.

Primers for the PCR totalled 60 Vbeta and 13 Jbeta. Original processing notes: Later reanalysis found around 74 million unique TCR beta chains, 10 million to 12 million of them shared. The repertoire was sequenced with immunoSEQ multiplex PCR; TCRdb's copy has only in-frame clones and lacks some. The DNA gave D and trimming, while V, J and clone size come from that table. The sample lists about 180,000 clones; 75% to 85% were seen once. Donors were ostensibly healthy at sampling, although undocumented immune exposures were probable. The receptor was isolated from a woman in her thirties in good health and CMV-seropositive. The chain has TRBV21-1 and TRBJ1-6; the table's D call, TRBD1, was not checked against the DNA. TRBV21-1 is flagged as a pseudogene. The specimen sequenced was PBMCs. For the CDR3, the DNA is TGTGCCAGCAGCAAGGCCGGACACAATTCACCCCTCCACTTT. Protein: CASSKAGHNSPLHF.